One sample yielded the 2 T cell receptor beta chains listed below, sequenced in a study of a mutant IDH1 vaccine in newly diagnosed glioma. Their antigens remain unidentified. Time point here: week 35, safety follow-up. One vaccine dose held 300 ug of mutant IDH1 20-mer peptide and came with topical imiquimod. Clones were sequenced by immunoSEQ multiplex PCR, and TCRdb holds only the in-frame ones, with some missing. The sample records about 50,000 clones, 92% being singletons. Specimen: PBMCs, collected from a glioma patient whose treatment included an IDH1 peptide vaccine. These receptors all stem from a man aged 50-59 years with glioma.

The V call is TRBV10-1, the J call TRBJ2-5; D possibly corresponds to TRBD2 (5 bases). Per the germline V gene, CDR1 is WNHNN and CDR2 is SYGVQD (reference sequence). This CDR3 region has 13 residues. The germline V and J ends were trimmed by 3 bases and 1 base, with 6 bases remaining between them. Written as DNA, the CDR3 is TGCGCCAGCAGTGAAGCGGTCCAAGAGACCCAGTACTTC. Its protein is CASSEAVQETQYF.

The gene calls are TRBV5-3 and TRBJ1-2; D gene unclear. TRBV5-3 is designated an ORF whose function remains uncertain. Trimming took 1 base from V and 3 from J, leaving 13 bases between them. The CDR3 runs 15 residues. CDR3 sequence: CARSLWESRHYGYTF. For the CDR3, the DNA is TGTGCCAGAAGCTTGTGGGAGTCACGACACTATGGCTACACCTTC.